This T cell receptor beta chain is from a study of cytomegalovirus exposure and HLA in healthy donors. The table came from immunoSEQ multiplex PCR; TCRdb's copy has only in-frame clones and leaves some out. The data contain around 220,000 clones, 65% to 85% of them singletons. Turning to this clone: No antigen is known for it.

Study-wide results and caveats: Rarity held for most TCR sequences, but there were some public TCRs that occurred in many donors.

This CDR3 region has 13 residues. Per the germline V gene, CDR1 is SGDLS and CDR2 is YYNGEE. V lost 3 bases, J lost 9 bases, and 13 bases lay in between. The source material was PBMCs. This sequence was found in a woman younger than 45 in good health and CMV-seropositive. This chain joins TRBV9 and TRBJ2-1; D gene ambiguous. The CDR3 DNA is TGTGCCAGCAGCGCGACAATCTCGGGTGAGCAGTTCTTC. Amino acid sequence: CASSATISGEQFF.